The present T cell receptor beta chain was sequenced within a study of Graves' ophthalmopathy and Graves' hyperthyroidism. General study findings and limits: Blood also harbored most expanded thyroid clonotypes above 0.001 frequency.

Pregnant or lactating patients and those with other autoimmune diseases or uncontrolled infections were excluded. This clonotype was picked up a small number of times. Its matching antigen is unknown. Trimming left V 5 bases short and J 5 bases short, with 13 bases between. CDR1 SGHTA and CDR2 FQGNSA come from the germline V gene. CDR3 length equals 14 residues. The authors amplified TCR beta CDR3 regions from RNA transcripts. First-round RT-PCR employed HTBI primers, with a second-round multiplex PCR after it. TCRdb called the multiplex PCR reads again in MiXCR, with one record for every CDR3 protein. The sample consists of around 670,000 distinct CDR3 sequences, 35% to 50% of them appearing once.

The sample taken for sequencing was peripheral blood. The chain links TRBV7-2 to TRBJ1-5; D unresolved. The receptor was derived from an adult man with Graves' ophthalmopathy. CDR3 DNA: TGTGCCAGCAGCCCTGGGCTACGGGATCAGCCCCAGCATTTT. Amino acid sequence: CASSPGLRDQPQHF.